These 17 T cell receptor beta chains were all obtained from the same sample, sequenced in a study of PD-1 blockade in classical Hodgkin lymphoma. Sequenced by immunoSEQ multiplex PCR; TCRdb stores in-frame clones only, minus some. The sample carries more than 35,000 clones, just over 85% recorded once. Every patient experienced relapse after autologous stem cell transplantation, and brentuximab vedotin exposure varied. Sequenced here: peripheral blood mononuclear cells (PBMCs), sampled before the second cycle of nivolumab. Source of these receptors: a human donor with classical Hodgkin lymphoma.

The chain couples TRBV11-1 to TRBJ2-3; D not resolved. This CDR3 spans 16 amino acids. Germline values: CDR1 SGHAT, CDR2 FQDESV (reference sequence). V was clipped by 4 bases and J by 6 bases, with 20 bases between them. This chain's CDR3 is CASSSTALLNRDTQYF. Here the CDR3 DNA reads TGTGCCAGCAGCTCCACGGCCTTACTGAACCGGGATACGCAGTATTTT.

This chain links TRBV4-1 with TRBJ2-1; tentative D call: TRBD2 (6 bases). The CDR3 spans 19 residues. Germline V gene lookup returns CDR1 MGHRA and CDR2 YSYEKL. The V gene lost 3 bases and the J gene lost 3 bases, with 24 bases spanning the gap. CDR3 region: CASSHPGLKTSPIYNEQFF. The CDR3 DNA reads as TGCGCCAGCAGCCACCCTGGGCTAAAAACTAGCCCTATCTACAATGAGCAGTTCTTC.

The CDR3: CASSFSGGDTEAFF. The CDR3 region has the DNA TGTGCCAGCAGCTTTTCCGGGGGAGACACTGAAGCTTTCTTT. The genes are TRBV11-3 and TRBJ1-1, with a tentative D call TRBD1 (5 bases). Germline V gives CDR1 SGHNT, CDR2 YENEEA. V lost 3 bases, J lost 3 bases, and 11 bases lay in between. This CDR3 is built from 14 residues.

This clone was detected once. V and J are TRBV5-1 and TRBJ2-5, with D hard to call. V was trimmed by 0 bases and J by 5 bases, leaving 11 bases between them. Germline CDR1 is SGHRS and CDR2 is YFSETQ. The CDR3 extends over 14 amino acids. CDR3 coding DNA: TGCGCCAGCAGCTTGGCCCTATCCTTGGAGACCCAGTACTTC. It codes for CASSLALSLETQYF.

This clone was found once. The rearrangement links TRBV9 to TRBJ2-3; TRBD2 agrees at 10 bases. This CDR3 spans 16 amino acids. Germline assignment: CDR1 SGDLS and CDR2 YYNGEE. Trimming removed 4 bases from V and 3 bases from J; junction bases left unmatched: 8. CDR3 DNA sequence: TGTGCCAGCAGCCCTCCGGGACTAGCGAAAACAGATACGCAGTATTTT. Translated: CASSPPGLAKTDTQYF.

This rearrangement joins TRBV6-5 to TRBJ2-7; 7 nucleotides match TRBD2. CDR1 MNHEY and CDR2 SVGAGI come from the germline V gene. V shed 6 bases and J 2 bases; nucleotides not matched to a gene: 7. The CDR3 is 14 amino acids. The CDR3 DNA sequence: TGTGCCAGCAGCCGCGGGGGAGGGACCTACGAGCAGTACTTC. It codes for CASSRGGGTYEQYF.

This chain connects TRBV28 to TRBJ1-1, with D unclear. Trimming cost V 3 bases and J 4 bases, with 12 bases left between them. Germline V gene data show CDR1 as MDHEN and CDR2 as SYDVKM. The CDR3 contains 14 residues. The CDR3 sequence: CASSLWGDGTEAFF. The CDR3 DNA reads TGTGCCAGCAGTTTGTGGGGAGATGGCACTGAAGCTTTCTTT.

This clone was detected only a few times. The chain carries TRBV27 and TRBJ1-1, with D tentatively TRBD1 (5 bases). Germline values: CDR1 MNHEY, CDR2 SMNVEV (reference sequence). The CDR3 runs to 13 residues. V dropped 2 bases and J dropped 4 bases, with 8 bases sitting between them. CDR3 sequence (DNA): TGTGCCAGCAGTTTAGCGGGGGGCACTGAAGCTTTCTTT. Protein product: CASSLAGGTEAFF.

The chain employs TRBV11-2 and TRBJ1-4; D possibly corresponds to TRBD1 (5 bases). The germline V gene encodes CDR1 SGHAT and CDR2 FQNNGV. The CDR3 has 16 residues. The V and J ends lost 4 bases and 4 bases respectively, with 16 bases between them. CDR3 nucleotides: TGTGCCAGCAGCTCAACGGCGGGGGTGATTAATGAAAAACTGTTTTTT. It yields the protein CASSSTAGVINEKLFF.

This rearrangement joins TRBV7-3 to TRBJ2-3; D is possibly TRBD1 (6 bases). The V gene lost 4 bases and the J gene lost 2 bases, with 13 bases spanning the gap. Germline V CDR1 and CDR2: SGHTA, FQGTGA. The CDR3 totals 15 residues. The CDR3 DNA sequence: TGTGCCAGCAGCTCCGTTGGACAGCCCACAGATACGCAGTATTTT. It specifies CASSSVGQPTDTQYF.

This clone occurred once. The rearrangement joins TRBV6-5 to TRBJ2-5; D could derive from TRBD1 or TRBD2 (6 bases each). From germline, CDR1 is MNHEY and CDR2 SVGAGI. The CDR3 covers 16 residues. Trimming removed 0 bases from V and 4 bases from J, with 15 bases in between. CDR3 sequence: CASSYSNREVPETQYF. The CDR3, as DNA: TGTGCCAGCAGTTACTCGAACAGGGAGGTCCCAGAGACCCAGTACTTC.

The CDR3 region has the DNA TGTGCCAGCAGCTTGGCCGGGACAGGGGGCCGGAATGAGCAGTTCTTC. Translating gives CASSLAGTGGRNEQFF. The gene calls are TRBV5-8 and TRBJ2-1; TRBD1 agrees at 12 bases. Germline V gene sequence: CDR1 SGHTS, CDR2 YDEGEE. The junction had 5 bases not matched to a gene; V was cut back by 0 bases and J by 7 bases. This CDR3 contains 16 residues.

The chain combines TRBV7-3 with TRBJ2-1, with TRBD2 matching over 7 bases. CDR1 and CDR2 (germline): SGHTA, FQGTGA. The ends lost 8 bases at V and 4 bases at J; junction bases unmatched: 17. The CDR3 consists of 17 residues. DNA for the CDR3: TGTGCCAGCTACCCCACGGGGCTAGCGGCGAATTACAATGAGCAGTTCTTC. Its translation: CASYPTGLAANYNEQFF.

The chain recombines TRBV28 with TRBJ2-5, with a tentative D call TRBD2 (6 bases). V lost 5 bases and J lost 5, with 12 bases in between. Germline-derived CDR1 and CDR2 are MDHEN and SYDVKM. The CDR3 consists of 13 residues. CDR3 DNA sequence: TGTGCCAGCAGTGCCCCTGGGAGGGAGACCCAGTACTTC. This encodes CASSAPGRETQYF. The full variable domain, in which reference TRBV28 and TRBJ2-5 provide the parts outside the CDR3, is DVKVTQSSRYLVKRTGEKVFLECVQDMDHENMFWYRQDPGLGLRLIYFSYDVKMKEKGDIPEGYSVSREKKERFSLILESASTNQTSMYLCASSAPGRETQYFGPGTRLLVL.

The chain joins TRBV30 to TRBJ1-3; tentatively, D is TRBD1 (6 bases). Germline assignment: CDR1 GTSNPN and CDR2 SVGIG (reference sequence). Trimming took 5 bases from V and 2 from J, leaving 25 bases between them. CDR3 size: 18 residues. CDR3 sequence (DNA): TGTGCCTGGTCCCACATCCGGGACACCAACCCTGCTGGAAACACCATATATTTT. Translating it yields CAWSHIRDTNPAGNTIYF.

The genes are TRBV7-9 and TRBJ2-7; no clear D gene. Trimming stripped 1 base from V and 0 bases from J, with 4 bases between. Germline lookup yields CDR1 SEHNR and CDR2 FQNEAQ (reference sequence). The CDR3 contains 13 residues. This CDR3 reads CASSLDSSYEQYF. Here the CDR3 DNA reads TGTGCCAGCAGCTTAGACAGCTCCTACGAGCAGTACTTC.

The chain joins TRBV7-9 to TRBJ2-2; no definite D call. Germline V gene sequence: CDR1 SEHNR, CDR2 FQNEAQ (reference sequence). CDR3 length: 11 residues. Trimming took off 1 base at V and 9 bases at J, with 3 bases between the two ends. As DNA, the CDR3 is TGTGCCAGCAGCTTAGATCGGGAGCTGTTTTTT. Translating gives CASSLDRELFF. Filled out from reference TRBV7-9 and TRBJ2-2, the complete variable domain reads DTGVSQNPRHKITKRGQNVTFRCDPISEHNRLYWYRQTLGQGPEFLTYFQNEAQLEKSRLLSDRFSAERPKGSFSTLEIQRTEQGDSAMYLCASSLDRELFFGEGSRLTVL.